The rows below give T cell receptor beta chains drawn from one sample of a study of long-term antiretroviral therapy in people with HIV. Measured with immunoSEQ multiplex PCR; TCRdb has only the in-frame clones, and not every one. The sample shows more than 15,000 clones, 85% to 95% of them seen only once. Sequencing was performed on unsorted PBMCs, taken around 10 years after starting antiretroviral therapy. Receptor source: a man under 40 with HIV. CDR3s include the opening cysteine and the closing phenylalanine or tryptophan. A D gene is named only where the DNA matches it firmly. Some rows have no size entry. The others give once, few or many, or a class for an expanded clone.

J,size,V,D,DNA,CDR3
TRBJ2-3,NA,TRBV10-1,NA,TGCGCCAGCAGTGAGTCGAGTGGGGGGGCCCCCACTAGCACAGATACGCAGTATTTT,CASSESSGGAPTSTDTQYF
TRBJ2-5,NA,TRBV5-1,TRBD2,TGCGCCAGCAGCATTGGACTAGCCCAAGAGACCCAGTACTTC,CASSIGLAQETQYF
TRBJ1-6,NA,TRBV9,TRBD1,TGTGCCAGCAGCGTGGAGGACAGGCCGAATTCACCCCTCCACTTT,CASSVEDRPNSPLHF
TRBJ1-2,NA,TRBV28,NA,TGTGCCAGCACTATCGGGGGAAGGAGCGGCTACACCTTC,CASTIGGRSGYTF
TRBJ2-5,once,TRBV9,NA,TGTGCCAGCAGCGCTCAAAATTCAGCGTACCAAGAGACCCAGTACTTC,CASSAQNSAYQETQYF
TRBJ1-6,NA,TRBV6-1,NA,TGTGCCAGCAGTCGAGGGTACAATAATTCACCCCTCCACTTT,CASSRGYNNSPLHF
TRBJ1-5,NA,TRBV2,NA,TGTGCCAGCAGGATGGAGGGGGATCAGCCCCAGCATTTT,CASRMEGDQPQHF
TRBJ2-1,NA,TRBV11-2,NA,TGTGCCAGCAGCCGCGAAGGGGGGGGTGAGTTCTTC,CASSREGGGEFF
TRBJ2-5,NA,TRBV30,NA,TGTGCCTGGAGTGTACAAGGGGGGGGGATGACCCAGTACTTC,CAWSVQGGGMTQYF
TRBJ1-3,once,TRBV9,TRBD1,TGTGCCAGCAGCCCAAGTGGACAGGGGATAGGAGTCTTTGGAAACACCATATATTTT,CASSPSGQGIGVFGNTIYF
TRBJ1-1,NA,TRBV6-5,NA,TGTGCCAGCAGACTCGGGAGCCGCGGTGAAGCTTTCTTT,CASRLGSRGEAFF